This T cell receptor beta chain was obtained from a study of OX40 agonist ivuxolimab in advanced cancers. The data were produced by immunoSEQ multiplex PCR, yet TCRdb's version contains in-frame clones alone and is incomplete. The table lists 75,000 to 90,000 clones, around 87% of them singletons. With 5 bases removed from V and 5 bases from J, the gap between germline ends came to 9 bases. Germline CDR1 and CDR2: SGHTA and FQGNSA. The CDR3 has 12 amino acids. The specimen was CD4+ or CD8+ T cells sorted from blood, collected in a trial of the OX40 agonist ivuxolimab. The TCR sequence derives from an adult with an advanced solid tumor such as melanoma, head and neck, liver or kidney cancer. The chain uses TRBV7-2 and TRBJ2-5; no firm D call. The CDR3 DNA reads as TGTGCCAGCAGCCCCTCTGGGGAGACCCAGTACTTC. This translates into CASSPSGETQYF.